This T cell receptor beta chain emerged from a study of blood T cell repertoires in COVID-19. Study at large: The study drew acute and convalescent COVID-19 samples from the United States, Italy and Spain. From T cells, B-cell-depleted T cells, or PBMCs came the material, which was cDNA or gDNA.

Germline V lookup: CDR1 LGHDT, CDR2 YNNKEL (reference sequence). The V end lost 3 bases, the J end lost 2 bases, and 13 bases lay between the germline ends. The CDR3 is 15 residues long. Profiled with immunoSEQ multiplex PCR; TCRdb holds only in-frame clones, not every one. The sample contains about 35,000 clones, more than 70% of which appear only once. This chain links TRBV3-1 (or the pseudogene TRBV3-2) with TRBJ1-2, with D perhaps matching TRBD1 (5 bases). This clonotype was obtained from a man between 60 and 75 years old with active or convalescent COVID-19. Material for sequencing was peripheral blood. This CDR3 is CASSHRGATNYGYTF. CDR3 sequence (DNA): TGTGCCAGCAGCCACCGCGGGGCAACAAACTATGGCTACACCTTC.